This T cell receptor beta chain was sequenced for a study of T cells in localized non-small cell lung cancer (dated by TCRdb to 2018 to 2020). Looking at the study overall: T cell repertoires of 236 early-stage NSCLC patients were analyzed, with tumors being compared against uninvolved tumor-adjacent lungs. The cohort was made up of around 220 treatment-naive NSCLC patients whose localized lung tumors had been resected. A mean age of approximately 66 years was recorded for the NSCLC patients, of whom around 120 were male and about a hundred were female.

Via the germline V gene, CDR1 is ENHRY and CDR2 SYGVKD. Including cysteine and phenylalanine, the CDR3 has 15 amino acids. Solely the CDR3 DNA is kept, with 45 bases framed from the first base. TCR beta CDR3 regions were sequenced from DNA using the immunoSEQ Assay. The paper's data handling went like this. T cell density was computed as TCR beta template counts normalized to usable DNA estimated by amplifying housekeeping genes. Richness was estimated with the preseqR package, extrapolating to 400,000 templates for PBMC samples and 120,000 templates for tissue samples. Clonality was defined as one minus Pielou's evenness. Differential abundance testing on productive amino-acid clonotypes, with a minimum total count of 5 and an alpha of 0.1, was used to identify tissue-enriched TCRs. The Jaccard Index and the Morisita Overlap Index were used to measure repertoire overlap between compartments. GLIPH grouped TCR beta CDR3s together with public tetramer-defined viral CDR3s, and a viral motif had to include at least three viral sequences and also show V-gene enrichment. TCRdb took this table from immuneACCESS and kept in-frame rearrangements with V and J called. Such tables lack part of the clones; where checked against another copy, unresolved V genes explain under half of the gap, and the rest is unexplained. The V and J calls and clone size are taken from that table; D and trimming were inferred from the DNA. The sample table holds 810 or so clones, of which about 20% were seen once. Jointly, the top ten make up 15% to 20% of the sample.

Turning to this clone: There is no known antigen for this receptor. A junction end diverges from the germline sequence, so it may reflect a read error.

At diagnosis, peripheral blood, uninvolved tumor-adjacent lung and tumor were collected and stored as a combination of fresh-frozen and FFPE material. Study-level results and caveats: The highest T cell clonality was observed in uninvolved tumor-adjacent lung, where clonality exceeded that of tumor, suggesting that antigenic responses were more focused in uninvolved tumor-adjacent lung. Since the design was exploratory, TCR variables were selected using unadjusted p-values with no false-discovery rate correction. Because multi-region tumor sequencing was not done, intratumor heterogeneity could not be ruled out. Longer overall survival was associated with higher blood T cell density, whereas shorter survival was associated with higher adjacent-lung clonality. A median of 57 of the top 100 tumor clones turned up in the paired uninvolved adjacent lung, and 25 to 30 of those clones also ranked among the top 100 of that same adjacent lung.

The sequence links TRBV10-3 to TRBJ1-2; tentative D gene TRBD1, with 5 bases matching. The sequencing used lung tumor tissue, collected before any cancer treatment. This TCR derives from a female donor of 60 years or more with stage II squamous cell lung carcinoma. The bases are TGTGCCAGCAGTGAGGGGACGGTCTTTGGCTATGGCTACACCTTC. Protein translation: CASSEGTVFGYGYTF.